The 24 T cell receptor beta chains listed next were all sequenced from one sample in a study of shared clonotypes between healthy human individuals (dated by TCRdb to about 2020). Library construction relied on the immunoSEQ multiplex PCR assay. The immuneACCESS repertoire file appears here via TCRdb, limited to in-frame rearrangements. These files lack a portion of the clones; in checked studies, under half of the deficit traces to unresolved V genes, and the cause of the others is not known. The sample contains about 680,000 clones, about 80% of them found a single time. The ten largest clones capture around 1.8% of the sample. Sequenced input: memory CD4+ T cells sorted from blood. In light of the paper, this sample's cell subset or site label describes: CD45RA-negative fraction. The receptors derive from a woman aged 30 to 39 in good health.

V and J are TRBV27 and TRBJ1-5; D is unresolved. CDR3 size: 17 residues. V was shortened by 2 bases and J by 4 bases, with 18 bases between the two germline ends. The germline V gene has CDR1 MNHEY and CDR2 SMNVEV (reference sequence). The CDR3 nucleotides are TGTGCCAGCAGTTTAAAGAGCATTCGTGGGATAAATCAGCCCCAGCATTTT. Translation gives CASSLKSIRGINQPQHF.

V and J are TRBV5-4 and TRBJ2-7; 9 nucleotides line up with TRBD2. V gave up 5 bases and J gave up 6 bases; unmatched junction bases: 6. The CDR3 contains 13 residues. In germline, CDR1 is SGHNT, CDR2 YYREEE (reference sequence). In DNA form, the CDR3 reads TGTGCCAGCAGGGCGGGACTAGCAGGCGAGCAGTACTTC. This sequence encodes CASRAGLAGEQYF. The full variable domain, in which reference TRBV5-4 and TRBJ2-7 provide the parts outside the CDR3, is ETGVTQSPTHLIKTRGQQVTLRCSSQSGHNTVSWYQQALGQGPQFIFQYYREEENGRGNFPPRFSGLQFPNYSSELNVNALELDDSALYLCASRAGLAGEQYFGPGTRLTVT.

The chain employs TRBV7-2 and TRBJ1-5; D unclear. Between the trimmed V and J ends, which lost 3 bases and 7 bases, there was a span of 10 bases. This CDR3 contains 13 residues. The V gene's germline CDR1 is SGHTA and CDR2 FQGNSA. The CDR3 DNA reads as TGTGCCAGCAGCTTTTCTGAAGGCCAGCCCCAGCATTTT. It is translated as CASSFSEGQPQHF.

This clone has more than one count but fewer than ten. The CDR3 loop reads CASSPGTTTDTQYF. Here the CDR3 DNA reads TGTGCCAGCAGTCCCGGGACAACCACAGATACGCAGTATTTT. J is TRBJ2-3 and V is TRBV28; a possible D gene is TRBD1 (6 bases). The CDR3 is made up of 14 amino acids. The germline V and J ends were trimmed by 5 bases and 2 bases, with 11 bases remaining between them. The germline CDR1 and CDR2 sequences are MDHEN and SYDVKM.

This chain links TRBV30 with TRBJ1-1; the D gene is possibly TRBD1 (5 bases). V gave up 3 bases and J gave up 8 bases, with 13 bases separating them. Looked up from germline, CDR1 is GTSNPN and CDR2 is SVGIG (reference sequence). CDR3 length: 12 amino acids. As DNA, the CDR3 is TGTGCCTGGAGGTCGGGACGGGTCGAAGCTTTCTTT. As protein: CAWRSGRVEAFF.

The chain couples TRBV5-1 to TRBJ2-5, with 8 bases that match TRBD1. Per germline, CDR1 SGHRS and CDR2 YFSETQ. The CDR3 is made up of 14 amino acids. V dropped 4 bases and J dropped 3; count of bases not matched to a gene: 5. The CDR3 here is CASSRTGWEETQYF. CDR3 bases: TGCGCCAGCAGCCGGACAGGGTGGGAAGAGACCCAGTACTTC. Using reference TRBV5-1 and TRBJ2-5 for the parts outside the CDR3, the full variable domain is KAGVTQTPRYLIKTRGQQVTLSCSPISGHRSVSWYQQTPGQGLQFLFEYFSETQRNKGNFPGRFSGRQFSNSRSEMNVSTLELGDSALYLCASSRTGWEETQYFGPGTRLLVL.

The chain couples TRBV10-2 to TRBJ2-2; D call uncertain. Germline CDR1 and CDR2: WSHSY and SAAADI. The CDR3 spans 15 residues. V lost 6 bases to trimming and J lost 0 bases, with 11 bases between them. The CDR3 DNA sequence: TGCGCCAGCAGGTCAACAACCGCGAACACCGGGGAGCTGTTTTTT. Its protein is CASRSTTANTGELFF.

The rearrangement uses TRBV28 and TRBJ2-3; no reliable D call. V was trimmed by 5 bases and J by 9 bases, leaving 15 bases between them. The germline V gene encodes CDR1 MDHEN and CDR2 SYDVKM. The CDR3 totals 13 residues. The CDR3 loop reads CASSPNAQATQYF. CDR3 nucleotide sequence: TGTGCCAGCAGTCCAAATGCCCAGGCGACGCAGTATTTT.

The gene calls are TRBV5-4 and TRBJ1-3, with D possibly matching TRBD1 (5 bases). The CDR3 has 13 amino acids. The ends were cut back, 0 bases at V and 8 bases at J, with 9 bases in the middle. CDR1 SGHNT and CDR2 YYREEE come from the germline V gene (reference sequence). CDR3 nucleotides: TGTGCCAGCAGCTTGGTAGGAGGGGACACCATATATTTT. This gives the protein CASSLVGGDTIYF.

V usage is TRBV11-2 and J usage is TRBJ2-1, with 11 positions matching TRBD2. The CDR3 length is 17 residues. V dropped 0 bases and J dropped 10; count of bases not matched to a gene: 11. Germline lookup yields CDR1 SGHAT and CDR2 FQNNGV. This CDR3 is CASSLDGASGRRQEQFF. CDR3 bases: TGTGCCAGCAGCTTAGATGGGGCTAGCGGGAGGAGGCAAGAGCAGTTCTTC.

The rearrangement uses TRBV21-1 and TRBJ2-2; TRBD1 is taken as the D call from the table, unchecked against the DNA. TRBV21-1 is a documented pseudogene. The CDR3 is made up of 16 amino acids. CDR3 region: CASSKVGQGMIGELFF. CDR3 sequence (DNA): TGTGCCAGCAGCAAAGTGGGACAGGGAATGATCGGGGAGCTGTTTTTT.

The chain is built from TRBV10-1 and TRBJ2-2; no clear D. Germline assignment: CDR1 WNHNN and CDR2 SYGVQD (reference sequence). The CDR3 consists of 17 residues. Deletions cut 6 bases from V and 0 bases from J, with 17 bases between. The CDR3 DNA reads as TGCGCCAGCAGCAAGTCGGGTACGCCGGCGAACACCGGGGAGCTGTTTTTT. Translating gives CASSKSGTPANTGELFF.

Many counts were recorded for this clone. The chain employs TRBV6-1 and TRBJ2-1; unclear D gene. Trimming removed 1 base from V and 2 bases from J, with 6 bases in between. The CDR3 spans 14 residues. The germline gives CDR1 MNHNS, CDR2 SASEGT. The CDR3 protein is CASSEVIAYNEQFF. The CDR3 DNA sequence: TGTGCCAGCAGTGAAGTAATAGCCTACAATGAGCAGTTCTTC.

The genes are TRBV10-1 and TRBJ2-3; D may be TRBD1 or TRBD2 (5 bases each). The germline V gene encodes CDR1 WNHNN and CDR2 SYGVQD (reference sequence). CDR3 size: 14 residues. V gave up 4 bases and J gave up 2 bases, with 10 bases separating them. CDR3 sequence: CASSGGSTTDTQYF. The CDR3 DNA sequence: TGCGCCAGCAGTGGGGGGTCTACCACAGATACGCAGTATTTT.

In regard to this clone: The identical CDR3 is also encoded by other nucleotide sequences in the sample. The chain couples TRBV7-2 to TRBJ2-7; maybe TRBD2 (5 bases). The germline CDR1 and CDR2 sequences are SGHTA and FQGNSA. This CDR3 spans 14 amino acids. V lost 5 bases and J 0 bases, leaving 11 bases between the germline ends. Written as DNA, the CDR3 is TGTGCCAGCAGCACCCAGAGGGACTCCTACGAGCAGTACTTC. Encoded protein: CASSTQRDSYEQYF.

The chain carries TRBV30 and TRBJ2-2, with 8 bases lining up with TRBD1. Losses at the gene ends were 3 bases for V and 4 bases for J; bases not matched to a gene: 4. The CDR3 spans 14 residues. Per the germline V gene, CDR1 is GTSNPN and CDR2 is SVGIG (reference sequence). The CDR3 DNA reads TGTGCCTGGAGCCGACAGGGGACCACCGGGGAGCTGTTTTTT. This gives the protein CAWSRQGTTGELFF. The complete variable domain, with remaining parts taken from reference TRBV30 and TRBJ2-2, reads SQTIHQWPATLVQPVGSPLSLECTVEGTSNPNLYWYRQAAGRGLQLLFYSVGIGQISSEVPQNLSASRPQDRQFILSSKKLLLSDSGFYLCAWSRQGTTGELFFGEGSRLTVL.

The V call is TRBV5-6, the J call TRBJ2-5; no reliable D call. This CDR3 comprises 14 residues. The germline V and J ends were trimmed by 0 bases and 2 bases, with 8 bases remaining between them. The V gene's germline CDR1 is SGHDT and CDR2 YYEEEE. The CDR3 sequence is CASSLVSDQETQYF. As DNA, the CDR3 is TGTGCCAGCAGCTTGGTGTCTGATCAAGAGACCCAGTACTTC.

This clone turned up a few times. Other DNA sequences in this sample translate to the same CDR3. The V and J genes are TRBV6-5 and TRBJ1-4, with 9 bases aligning to TRBD1. This CDR3 is 14 amino acids long. The V gene's germline CDR1 is MNHEY and CDR2 SVGAGI. Trimming took 6 bases from V and 5 from J; bases not matched to a gene: 4. CDR3 DNA: TGTGCCAGCAGCCGTGGACAGGGGAATGAAAAACTGTTTTTT. Protein sequence: CASSRGQGNEKLFF.

The rearrangement uses TRBV7-8 and TRBJ2-7, with D possibly TRBD1 on 6 matching bases. The V gene lost 3 bases and the J gene lost 4 bases, with 16 bases spanning the gap. Germline V gene data show CDR1 as SGHVS and CDR2 as FQNEAQ. This CDR3 is built from 15 residues. For the CDR3, the DNA is TGTGCCAGCAGCTTCGTCGGGGCAGGGGTGTACGAGCAGTACTTC. It codes for CASSFVGAGVYEQYF.

In this sample, this clone turned up once. The J gene is TRBJ2-3, the V gene TRBV19, with 9 bases fitting TRBD2. The length of the CDR3 is 18 residues. Losses at the gene ends were 3 bases for V and 4 bases for J; bases not matched to a gene: 14. Germline CDR1 is LNHDA and CDR2 is SQIVND (reference sequence). CDR3 in amino acids: CASSMGIRSGRLADTQYF. The CDR3, as DNA: TGTGCCAGTAGTATGGGAATCCGGAGCGGGAGGTTAGCAGATACGCAGTATTTT.

The chain links TRBV21-1 to TRBJ2-2; TRBD2 was called by the table and not checked on the DNA. TRBV21-1 is annotated as a pseudogene. The CDR3 contains 18 residues. CDR3 DNA sequence: TGTGCCAGCAGCAAACCTCCGCGGATTAGTACGAACACCGGGGAGCTGTTTTTT. It codes for CASSKPPRISTNTGELFF.

The V call is TRBV7-6, the J call TRBJ2-2, with a tentative D call TRBD2 (6 bases). The CDR3 runs 13 residues. CDR1 and CDR2 from the germline V gene are SGHVS and FNYEAQ. V gave up 1 base and J gave up 9 bases, with 9 bases separating them. The CDR3 loop reads CASSLEGGRELFF. DNA for the CDR3: TGTGCCAGCAGCTTAGAGGGAGGCCGGGAGCTGTTTTTT.

V gene TRBV7-9 combines with J gene TRBJ2-7; 11 bases are a match to TRBD1. Germline CDR1 is SEHNR and CDR2 is FQNEAQ (reference sequence). The CDR3 is 14 amino acids. With V trimmed by 3 bases and J by 3 bases, 1 base remained unmatched. The CDR3 reads CASSLGQGVYEQYF. CDR3 sequence (DNA): TGTGCCAGCAGCTTGGGACAGGGGGTCTACGAGCAGTACTTC. Full variable domain (remainder filled in from reference TRBV7-9 and TRBJ2-7): DTGVSQNPRHKITKRGQNVTFRCDPISEHNRLYWYRQTLGQGPEFLTYFQNEAQLEKSRLLSDRFSAERPKGSFSTLEIQRTEQGDSAMYLCASSLGQGVYEQYFGPGTRLTVT.

This sequence joins TRBV28 and TRBJ1-5; 7 bases fit TRBD1. The CDR3 has 15 amino acids. Germline lookup yields CDR1 MDHEN and CDR2 SYDVKM. J gave up 1 base and V 6 bases, and 6 bases lay outside the gene matches. The CDR3 spells CASRRTGSSNQPQHF. The CDR3 DNA sequence: TGTGCCAGCAGAAGGACAGGCTCAAGCAATCAGCCCCAGCATTTT.